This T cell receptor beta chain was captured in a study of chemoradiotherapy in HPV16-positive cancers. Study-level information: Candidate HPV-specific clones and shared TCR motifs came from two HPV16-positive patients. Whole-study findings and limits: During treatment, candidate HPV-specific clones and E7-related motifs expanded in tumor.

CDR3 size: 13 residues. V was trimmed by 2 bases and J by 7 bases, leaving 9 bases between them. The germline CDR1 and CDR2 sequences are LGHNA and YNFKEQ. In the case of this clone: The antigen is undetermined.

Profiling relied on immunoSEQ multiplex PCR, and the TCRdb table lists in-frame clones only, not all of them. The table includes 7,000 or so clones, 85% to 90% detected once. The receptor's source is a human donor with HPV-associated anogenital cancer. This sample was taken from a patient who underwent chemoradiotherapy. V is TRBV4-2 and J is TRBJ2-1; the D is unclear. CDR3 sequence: CASSQRSSNEQFF. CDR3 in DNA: TGTGCCAGCAGCCAAAGGTCCTCTAATGAGCAGTTCTTC.